This is a list of T cell receptor beta chains from one sample in a study of metastatic and nonmetastatic thyroid tumors. TCRdb used MiXCR to call clones anew from the PCR reads. The data hold some 31,000 clones, with more than 3.5% observed a single time. The specimen was blood. All receptors derive from a female donor with papillary thyroid cancer or a benign thyroid nodule (not recorded which). Some clones in this sample may be carry-over from other donors' samples. The CDR3 runs from the conserved cysteine through the conserved F or W. D genes are given only for firm matches. Some rows have no size entry. The others give once, few or many, or a class for an expanded clone.

>TRBJ2-1|many|TRBD2|TRBV5-4
CASSLSASGVYNEQFF
TGTGCCAGCAGCTTGAGCGCTAGCGGGGTATACAATGAGCAGTTCTTC
>TRBJ1-2|few|TRBD1|TRBV10-2
CASSKAGGNYGYTF
TGCGCCAGCAGTAAGGCAGGGGGTAACTATGGCTACACCTTC
>TRBJ2-6|.|.|TRBV2
CASIEDRISGANVLTF
TGTGCCAGCATAGAGGACCGTATCTCTGGGGCCAACGTCCTGACTTTC
>TRBJ1-5|many|TRBD1|TRBV9
CASSAGGGTQPQHF
TGTGCCAGCAGCGCAGGGGGTGGTACTCAGCCCCAGCATTTT
>TRBJ1-2|.|.|TRBV5-1
CASSPGWGSDCYTF
TGCGCCAGCAGCCCCGGGTGGGGGTCTGATTGCTACACCTTC
>TRBJ2-7|.|.|TRBV7-8
CASSLYLRTGRDEQYF
TGTGCCAGCAGCTTATATCTTAGGACAGGGAGGGACGAGCAGTACTTC
>TRBJ2-2|.|.|TRBV7-3
CASSQGYANTGELFF
TGTGCCAGCAGCCAGGGGTATGCGAACACCGGGGAGCTGTTTTTT
>TRBJ1-3|many|.|TRBV4-2
CASSPPSHTIYF
TGTGCCAGCAGCCCTCCCTCCCACACCATATATTTT
>TRBJ2-4|many|TRBD2|TRBV13
CASSPTSGRAKNIQYF
TGTGCCAGCAGCCCGACTAGCGGGAGAGCCAAAAACATTCAGTACTTC
>TRBJ1-2|.|.|TRBV6-2/TRBV6-3
CASSYGRDACGYTF
TGTGCCAGCAGTTACGGCCGTGATGCCTGCGGCTACACCTTC
>TRBJ1-1|many|.|TRBV5-1
CASRGRGPEAFF
TGCGCCAGCAGGGGCCGGGGTCCCGAGGCTTTCTTT
>TRBJ2-5|many|.|TRBV7-2
CASSLSNPETQYF
TGTGCCAGCAGCTTAAGTAATCCAGAGACCCAGTACTTC
>TRBJ2-5|few|.|TRBV24-1
CATSPPGIRETQYF
TGTGCCACCAGTCCACCAGGCATCCGAGAGACCCAGTACTTC
>TRBJ2-3|few|TRBD2|TRBV3-1
CASSLGEGQNTQYF
TGTGCCAGCAGCCTGGGGGAGGGGCAAAATACGCAGTATTTT
>TRBJ1-1|.|TRBD1|TRBV7-9
CASNSGTAAFF
TGTGCCAGCAACTCGGGGACAGCAGCTTTCTTT
>TRBJ1-4|.|.|TRBV28
CASSLYPMEKLFF
TGTGCCAGCAGTCTCTATCCGATGGAAAAACTGTTTTTT
>TRBJ1-1|medium-sized|TRBD1|TRBV28
CASSQPGQGYTEAFF
TGTGCCAGCAGCCAACCGGGACAGGGTTATACTGAAGCTTTCTTT
>TRBJ1-6|few|.|TRBV2
CASTCEVNSPLHF
TGTGCCAGCACGTGTGAGGTTAATTCACCCCTCCACTTT
>TRBJ1-2|medium-sized|.|TRBV6-1
CASTKGQFYGYTF
TGTGCCAGCACCAAAGGGCAGTTCTATGGCTACACCTTC
>TRBJ2-3|many|.|TRBV28
CASSFVYLGTDTQYF
TGTGCCAGCAGTTTCGTCTACTTGGGCACAGATACGCAGTATTTT
>TRBJ2-2|few|.|TRBV7-9
CASSRIGKNTGELFF
TGTGCCAGCAGCCGCATCGGTAAGAACACCGGGGAGCTGTTTTTT
>TRBJ2-7|many|.|TRBV2
CASSVRQEGAYEQYF
TGTGCCAGCAGTGTCAGACAGGAGGGTGCCTACGAGCAGTACTTC
>TRBJ2-7|few|.|TRBV15
CATSRDASGSYEQYF
TGTGCCACCAGCAGAGATGCTTCCGGCTCCTACGAGCAGTACTTT
>TRBJ2-2|few|TRBD2|TRBV20-1
CSAPGLANTGELFF
TGCAGTGCTCCAGGACTAGCGAACACCGGGGAGCTGTTTTTT
>TRBJ2-7|.|.|TRBV28
CASSPPLLARVTYEQYF
TGTGCCAGCAGTCCCCCTCTTCTAGCGAGAGTTACCTACGAGCAGTACTTC
>TRBJ2-7|many|TRBD1|TRBV9
CASSVEGQGIHEQYF
TGTGCCAGCAGCGTAGAAGGACAGGGGATCCACGAGCAGTACTTC
>TRBJ1-1|.|TRBD1|TRBV20-1
CSAQDRVGEAFF
TGCAGTGCACAGGACAGGGTTGGTGAAGCTTTCTTT
>TRBJ1-1|.|.|TRBV15
CATSGGGLNTEAFF
TGTGCCACCAGCGGCGGAGGATTAAACACTGAAGCTTTCTTT